The source of this T cell receptor (beta chain) is a study of CD8+ T cells in alopecia areata. Study-wide points: Scalp samples also yield sequences from resident alphabeta T cells of normal skin. Patients shared TCRs less clearly than mice did, possibly owing to HLA. Especially in alopecia totalis/universalis, lesional scalp showed greater clonality than normal scalp did.

CDR3 length: 15 residues. The V gene lost 3 bases and the J gene lost 6 bases, with 18 bases spanning the gap. Per the germline V gene, CDR1 is GTSNPN and CDR2 is SVGIG (reference sequence). Extracted from the samples, RNA was reverse transcribed into cDNA to serve as the sequencing template. The protocol was immunoSEQ multiplex PCR, while the TCRdb copy is restricted to in-frame clones and leaves out a portion. This sample has roughly 170,000 clones, with 59% found just once. This clone was seen more than once but under ten times. What it binds is not known. The receptor was derived from a human donor with alopecia areata. The chain has TRBV30 and TRBJ2-1; D possibly uses TRBD1 or TRBD2 (6 bases each). The sample consisted of CD4+ T cells sorted from blood, taken at week 0. The CDR3 protein is CAWSLGGPVVNEQFF. In DNA form, the CDR3 reads TGTGCCTGGAGCCTCGGGGGCCCGGTTGTCAATGAGCAGTTCTTC.